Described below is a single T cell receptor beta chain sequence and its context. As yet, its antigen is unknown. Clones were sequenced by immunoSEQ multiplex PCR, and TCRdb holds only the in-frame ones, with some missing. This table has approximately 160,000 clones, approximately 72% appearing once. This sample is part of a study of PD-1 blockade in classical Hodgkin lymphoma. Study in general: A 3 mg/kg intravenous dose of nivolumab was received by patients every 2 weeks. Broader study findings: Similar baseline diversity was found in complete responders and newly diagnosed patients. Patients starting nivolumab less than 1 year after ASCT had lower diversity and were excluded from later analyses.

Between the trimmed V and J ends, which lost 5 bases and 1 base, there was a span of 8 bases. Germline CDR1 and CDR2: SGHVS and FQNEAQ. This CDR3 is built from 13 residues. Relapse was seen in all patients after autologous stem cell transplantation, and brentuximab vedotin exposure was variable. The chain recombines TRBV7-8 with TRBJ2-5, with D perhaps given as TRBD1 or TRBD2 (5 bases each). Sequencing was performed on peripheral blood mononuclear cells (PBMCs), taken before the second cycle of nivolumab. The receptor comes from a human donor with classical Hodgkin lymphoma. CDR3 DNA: TGTGCCAGCAGCCGGGACGGCCAAGAGACCCAGTACTTC. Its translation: CASSRDGQETQYF.